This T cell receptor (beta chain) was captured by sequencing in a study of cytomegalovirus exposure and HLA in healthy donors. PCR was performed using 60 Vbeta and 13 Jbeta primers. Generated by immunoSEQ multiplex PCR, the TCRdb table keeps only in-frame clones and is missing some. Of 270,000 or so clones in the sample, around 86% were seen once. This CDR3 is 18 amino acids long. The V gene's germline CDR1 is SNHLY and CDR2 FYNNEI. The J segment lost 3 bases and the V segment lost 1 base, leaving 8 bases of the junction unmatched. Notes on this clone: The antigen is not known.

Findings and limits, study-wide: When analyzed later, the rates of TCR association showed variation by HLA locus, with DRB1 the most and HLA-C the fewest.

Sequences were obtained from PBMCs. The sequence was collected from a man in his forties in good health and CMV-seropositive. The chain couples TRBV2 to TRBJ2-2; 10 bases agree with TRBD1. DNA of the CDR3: TGTGCCAGCAGTGAAGGGACAGGGGGTCGAGTGGACACCGGGGAGCTGTTTTTT. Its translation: CASSEGTGGRVDTGELFF.